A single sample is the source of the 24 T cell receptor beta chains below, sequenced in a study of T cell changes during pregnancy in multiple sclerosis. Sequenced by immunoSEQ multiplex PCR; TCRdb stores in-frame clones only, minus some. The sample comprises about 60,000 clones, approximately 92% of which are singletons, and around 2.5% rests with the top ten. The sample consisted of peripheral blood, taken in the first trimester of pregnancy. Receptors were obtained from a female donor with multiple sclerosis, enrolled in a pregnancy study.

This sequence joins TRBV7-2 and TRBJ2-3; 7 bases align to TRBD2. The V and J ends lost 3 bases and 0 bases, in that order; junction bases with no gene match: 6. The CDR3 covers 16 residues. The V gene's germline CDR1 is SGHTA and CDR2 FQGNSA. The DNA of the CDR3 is TGTGCCAGCAGCTTCACCGGGACTACCAGCACAGATACGCAGTATTTT. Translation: CASSFTGTTSTDTQYF.

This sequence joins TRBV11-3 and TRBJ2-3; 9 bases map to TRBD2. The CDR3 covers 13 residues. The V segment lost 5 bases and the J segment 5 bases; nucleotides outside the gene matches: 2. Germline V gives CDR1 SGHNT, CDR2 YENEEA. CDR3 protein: CASSATSGDTQYF. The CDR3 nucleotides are TGTGCCAGCAGCGCGACTAGCGGAGATACGCAGTATTTT.

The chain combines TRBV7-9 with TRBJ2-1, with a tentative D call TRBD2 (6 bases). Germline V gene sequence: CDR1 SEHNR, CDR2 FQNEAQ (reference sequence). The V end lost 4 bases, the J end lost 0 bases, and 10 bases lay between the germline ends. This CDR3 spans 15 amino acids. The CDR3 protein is CASSSRESSYNEQFF. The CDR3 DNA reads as TGTGCCAGCAGCTCTCGGGAGAGCTCCTACAATGAGCAGTTCTTC.

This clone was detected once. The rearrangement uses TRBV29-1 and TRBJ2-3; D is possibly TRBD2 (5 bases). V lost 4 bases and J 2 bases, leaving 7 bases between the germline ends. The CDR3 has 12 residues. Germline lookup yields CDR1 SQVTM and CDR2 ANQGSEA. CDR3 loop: CSVAGVTDTQYF. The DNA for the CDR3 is TGCAGCGTTGCCGGGGTCACAGATACGCAGTATTTT.

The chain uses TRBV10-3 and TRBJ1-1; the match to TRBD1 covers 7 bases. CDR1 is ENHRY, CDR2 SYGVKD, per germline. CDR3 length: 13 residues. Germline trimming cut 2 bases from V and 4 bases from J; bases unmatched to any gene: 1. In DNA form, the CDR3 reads TGTGCCATCAGTGAGGCAGGGGGCACTGAAGCTTTCTTT. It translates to CAISEAGGTEAFF.

The CDR3 region has the DNA TGTGCCAGCAGCTTGGCCCCGATGACTAGCGGCACGAACACCGGGGAGCTGTTTTTT. Translation gives CASSLAPMTSGTNTGELFF. The chain couples TRBV5-6 to TRBJ2-2; TRBD2 matches 9 bases. Unmatched junction bases numbered 9, after V lost 0 bases and J lost 0 bases. This CDR3 comprises 19 residues. The germline gives CDR1 SGHDT, CDR2 YYEEEE.

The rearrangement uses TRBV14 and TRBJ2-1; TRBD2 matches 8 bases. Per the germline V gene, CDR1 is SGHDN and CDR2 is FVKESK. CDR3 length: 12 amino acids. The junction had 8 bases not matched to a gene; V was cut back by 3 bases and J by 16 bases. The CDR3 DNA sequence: TGTGCCAGCAGCCACAAGCGGGAGTCTCTCTTCTTC. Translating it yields CASSHKRESLFF.

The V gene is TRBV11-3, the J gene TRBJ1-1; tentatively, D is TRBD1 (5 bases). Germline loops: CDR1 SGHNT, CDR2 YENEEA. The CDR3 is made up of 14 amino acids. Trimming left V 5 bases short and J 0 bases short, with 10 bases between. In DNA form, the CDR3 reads TGTGCCAGCAGCCCCCGGGGGTTGAACACTGAAGCTTTCTTT. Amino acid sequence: CASSPRGLNTEAFF.

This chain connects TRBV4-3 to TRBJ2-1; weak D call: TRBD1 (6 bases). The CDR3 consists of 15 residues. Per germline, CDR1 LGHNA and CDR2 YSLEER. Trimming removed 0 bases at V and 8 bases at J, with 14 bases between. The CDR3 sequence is CASSQDRGLTYEQFF. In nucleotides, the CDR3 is TGCGCCAGCAGCCAAGACAGGGGATTGACGTATGAGCAGTTCTTC.

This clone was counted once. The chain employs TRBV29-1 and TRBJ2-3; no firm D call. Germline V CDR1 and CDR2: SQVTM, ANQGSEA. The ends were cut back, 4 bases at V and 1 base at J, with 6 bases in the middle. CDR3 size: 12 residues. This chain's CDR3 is CSVVAGTDTQYF. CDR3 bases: TGCAGCGTTGTGGCAGGCACAGATACGCAGTATTTT.

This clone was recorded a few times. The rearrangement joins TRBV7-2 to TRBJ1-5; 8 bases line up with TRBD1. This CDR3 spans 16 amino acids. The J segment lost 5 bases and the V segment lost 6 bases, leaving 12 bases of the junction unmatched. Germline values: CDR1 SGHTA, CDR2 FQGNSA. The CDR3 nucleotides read TGTGCCAGCAGTCCCCGACAGGGGCGTTCCGATCAGCCCCAGCATTTT. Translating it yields CASSPRQGRSDQPQHF.

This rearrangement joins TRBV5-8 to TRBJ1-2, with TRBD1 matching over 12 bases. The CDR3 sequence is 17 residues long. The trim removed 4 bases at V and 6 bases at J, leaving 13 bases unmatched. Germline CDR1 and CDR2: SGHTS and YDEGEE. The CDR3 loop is CASSTGQGARDRDGYTF. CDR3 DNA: TGTGCCAGCAGCACGGGACAGGGGGCGCGAGACAGGGATGGCTACACCTTC.

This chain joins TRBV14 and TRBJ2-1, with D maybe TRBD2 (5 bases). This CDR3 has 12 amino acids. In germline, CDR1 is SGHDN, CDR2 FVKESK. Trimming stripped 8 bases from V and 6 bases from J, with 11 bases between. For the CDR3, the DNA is TGTGCCAGCGGGGAGTTTTTCAATGAGCAGTTCTTC. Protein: CASGEFFNEQFF.

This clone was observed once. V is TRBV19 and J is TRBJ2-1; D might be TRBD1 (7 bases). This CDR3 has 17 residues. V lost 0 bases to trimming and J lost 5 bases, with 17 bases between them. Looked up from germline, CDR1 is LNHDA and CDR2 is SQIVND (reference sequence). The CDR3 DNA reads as TGTGCCAGTAGTATAGATCCTAACAGGGGACTCCACAATGAGCAGTTCTTC. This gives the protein CASSIDPNRGLHNEQFF.

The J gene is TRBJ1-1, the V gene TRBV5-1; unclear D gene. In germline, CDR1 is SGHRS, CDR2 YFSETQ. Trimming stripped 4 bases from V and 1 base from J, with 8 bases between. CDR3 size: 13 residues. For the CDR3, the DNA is TGCGCCAGCAGCCTAGGAAGGAACACTGAAGCTTTCTTT. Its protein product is CASSLGRNTEAFF. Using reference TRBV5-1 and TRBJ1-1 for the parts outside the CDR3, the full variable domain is KAGVTQTPRYLIKTRGQQVTLSCSPISGHRSVSWYQQTPGQGLQFLFEYFSETQRNKGNFPGRFSGRQFSNSRSEMNVSTLELGDSALYLCASSLGRNTEAFFGQGTRLTVV.

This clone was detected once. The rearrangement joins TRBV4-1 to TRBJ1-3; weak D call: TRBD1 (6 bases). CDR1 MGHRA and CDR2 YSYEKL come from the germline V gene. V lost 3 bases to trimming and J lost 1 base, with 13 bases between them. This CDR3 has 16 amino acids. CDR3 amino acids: CASSQQQGGSGNTIYF. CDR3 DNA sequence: TGCGCCAGCAGCCAGCAACAGGGCGGATCTGGAAACACCATATATTTT.

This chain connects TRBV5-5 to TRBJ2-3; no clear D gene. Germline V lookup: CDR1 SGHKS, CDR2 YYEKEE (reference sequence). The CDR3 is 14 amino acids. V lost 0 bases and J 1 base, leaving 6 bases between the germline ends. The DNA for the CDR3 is TGTGCCAGCAGCTTGGACTTTCGCACAGATACGCAGTATTTT. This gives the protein CASSLDFRTDTQYF.

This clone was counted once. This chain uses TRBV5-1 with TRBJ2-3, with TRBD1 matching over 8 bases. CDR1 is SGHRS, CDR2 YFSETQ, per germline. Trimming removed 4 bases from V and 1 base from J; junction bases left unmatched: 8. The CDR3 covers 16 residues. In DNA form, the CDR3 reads TGCGCCAGCAGCGGGCTGCAGGGGGCTGGCACAGATACGCAGTATTTT. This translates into CASSGLQGAGTDTQYF.

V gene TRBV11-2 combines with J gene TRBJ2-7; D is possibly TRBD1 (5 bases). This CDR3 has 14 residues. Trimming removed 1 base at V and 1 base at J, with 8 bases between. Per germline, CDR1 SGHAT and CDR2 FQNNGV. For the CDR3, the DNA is TGTGCCAGCAGCTTAGTGGGGCTGTCCTACGAGCAGTACTTC. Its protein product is CASSLVGLSYEQYF. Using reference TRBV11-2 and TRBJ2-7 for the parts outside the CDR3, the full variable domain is EAGVAQSPRYKIIEKRQSVAFWCNPISGHATLYWYQQILGQGPKLLIQFQNNGVVDDSQLPKDRFSAERLKGVDSTLKIQPAKLEDSAVYLCASSLVGLSYEQYFGPGTRLTVT.

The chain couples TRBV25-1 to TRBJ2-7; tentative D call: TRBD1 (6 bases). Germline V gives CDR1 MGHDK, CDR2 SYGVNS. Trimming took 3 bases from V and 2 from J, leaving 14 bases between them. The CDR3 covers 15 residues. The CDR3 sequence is CASSEVGHRTYEQYF. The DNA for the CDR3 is TGTGCCAGCAGTGAGGTGGGACACCGCACCTACGAGCAGTACTTC.

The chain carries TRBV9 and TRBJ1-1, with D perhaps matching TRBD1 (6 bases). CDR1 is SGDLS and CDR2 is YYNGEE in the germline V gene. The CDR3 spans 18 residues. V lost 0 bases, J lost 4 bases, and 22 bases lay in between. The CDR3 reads CASSVDSPGGPRGTEAFF. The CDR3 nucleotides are TGTGCCAGCAGCGTAGACTCCCCCGGGGGGCCGCGGGGCACTGAAGCTTTCTTT.

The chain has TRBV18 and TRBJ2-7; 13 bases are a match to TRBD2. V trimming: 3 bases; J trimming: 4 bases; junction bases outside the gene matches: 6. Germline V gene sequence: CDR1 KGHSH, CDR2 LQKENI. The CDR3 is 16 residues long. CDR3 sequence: CASSPRGTSGMYEQYF. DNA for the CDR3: TGTGCCAGCTCACCCAGAGGGACTAGCGGGATGTACGAGCAGTACTTC.

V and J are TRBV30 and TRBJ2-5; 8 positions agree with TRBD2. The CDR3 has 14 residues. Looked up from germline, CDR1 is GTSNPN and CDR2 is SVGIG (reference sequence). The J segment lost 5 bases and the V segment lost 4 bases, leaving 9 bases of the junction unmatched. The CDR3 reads CAWTRGLAYETQYF. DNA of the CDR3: TGTGCCTGGACACGAGGACTAGCATACGAGACCCAGTACTTC.

The CDR3 DNA sequence: TGTGCCAGCTCACCACAGATGAGTAGCTCGGGAGGAAACACCATATATTTT. This codes for CASSPQMSSSGGNTIYF. The chain employs TRBV18 and TRBJ1-3; D is unclear. The CDR3 spans 17 residues. Trimming took 1 base from V and 4 from J, leaving 17 bases between them. The germline V gene has CDR1 KGHSH and CDR2 LQKENI.